Below, 25 T cell receptor beta chains from the same sample are listed, as sequenced in a study of blood T cell repertoires in COVID-19. Clones were sequenced by immunoSEQ multiplex PCR, and TCRdb holds only the in-frame ones, with some missing. The sample records 200,000 or so clones, approximately 81% being singletons. Sequencing used peripheral blood. The receptors come from a woman aged 55-70 years who had recovered from COVID-19.

This sequence joins TRBV5-4 and TRBJ2-1, with D maybe TRBD2 (5 bases). Germline assignment: CDR1 SGHNT and CDR2 YYREEE (reference sequence). The V end was cut by 4 bases, the J end by 5 bases, with 16 bases between. The CDR3 is 15 amino acids. The CDR3 DNA follows: TGTGCCAGCAGCACCCTGATCGGGAATAACAATGAGCAGTTCTTC. It encodes CASSTLIGNNNEQFF. Based on the CDR3 plus reference TRBV5-4 and TRBJ2-1, the full variable domain is ETGVTQSPTHLIKTRGQQVTLRCSSQSGHNTVSWYQQALGQGPQFIFQYYREEENGRGNFPPRFSGLQFPNYSSELNVNALELDDSALYLCASSTLIGNNNEQFFGPGTRLTVL.

This sequence joins TRBV19 and TRBJ2-3; TRBD1 is a possible D gene (5 bases). Per the germline V gene, CDR1 is LNHDA and CDR2 is SQIVND (reference sequence). The CDR3 is made up of 14 amino acids. Trimming removed 3 bases at V and 4 bases at J, with 11 bases between. The CDR3 DNA reads as TGTGCCAGTAGTATGCTCGTCAGGGCAGATACGCAGTATTTT. It codes for CASSMLVRADTQYF.

This clone was counted only a few times. The chain is built from TRBV5-6 and TRBJ2-1; tentatively, D is TRBD2 (6 bases). Germline CDR1 reads SGHDT; CDR2 reads YYEEEE. This CDR3 has 14 amino acids. V lost 0 bases and J lost 5, with 9 bases in between. In DNA, the CDR3 is TGTGCCAGCAGCTTGGGGCTAGCGAACAATGAGCAGTTCTTC. Translating gives CASSLGLANNEQFF.

The chain links TRBV12-3 or TRBV12-4 to TRBJ2-1; D remains ambiguous. V was pared by 2 bases and J by 15 bases, with 14 bases between. This CDR3 spans 12 amino acids. Written as DNA, the CDR3 is TGTGCCAGCAGTTTAAGCAACACTATGGGGTTCTTC. Amino acid sequence: CASSLSNTMGFF.

This chain uses TRBV4-2 with TRBJ1-2; 9 bases are shared with TRBD1. Unmatched junction bases numbered 6, after V lost 1 base and J lost 6 bases. The CDR3 sequence is 15 residues long. CDR1 and CDR2 (germline): LGHNA, YNFKEQ. CDR3 in DNA: TGTGCCAGCAGCCAAGGGGACAGGGTAATCGATGGCTACACCTTC. It translates to CASSQGDRVIDGYTF.

J is TRBJ2-1 and V is TRBV12-5, with 12 nucleotides matching TRBD2. Germline assignment: CDR1 LGHNT and CDR2 FRNRAP. V lost 0 bases and J lost 6; bases outside the gene matches: 9. This CDR3 is 18 amino acids long. Written as DNA, the CDR3 is TGTGCTAGTGGTTTGGTACCCCCTAGGACTAGCGGGGTCAATGAGCAGTTCTTC. Translating it yields CASGLVPPRTSGVNEQFF.

The chain employs TRBV2 and TRBJ2-7; a weak D match, TRBD2 (5 bases). The CDR3 length is 15 residues. The ends were cut back, 2 bases at V and 0 bases at J, with 11 bases in the middle. Per germline, CDR1 SNHLY and CDR2 FYNNEI. As DNA, the CDR3 is TGTGCCAGCAGTGAAATCGGCGGGCCCTCCTACGAGCAGTACTTC. This sequence encodes CASSEIGGPSYEQYF.

The chain has TRBV11-2 and TRBJ1-6; TRBD1 matches at 10 bases. Germline assignment: CDR1 SGHAT and CDR2 FQNNGV. The CDR3 sequence is 16 residues long. Trimming at V came to 5 bases and at J to 6 bases, leaving 7 bases not matched to a gene. The CDR3 coding sequence is TGTGCCAGCAGCCGACAGGGGGCTAGCGGTAATTCACCCCTCCACTTT. Its protein product is CASSRQGASGNSPLHF.

The chain combines TRBV5-1 with TRBJ2-2; tentative D call: TRBD2 (6 bases). CDR3 length: 14 residues. V was pared by 2 bases and J by 3 bases, with 8 bases between. Germline V gene lookup returns CDR1 SGHRS and CDR2 YFSETQ. CDR3 in DNA: TGCGCCAGCAGCTTCACGGGGGACACCGGGGAGCTGTTTTTT. This gives the protein CASSFTGDTGELFF.

The chain combines TRBV24-1 with TRBJ2-7; maybe TRBD2 (6 bases). V gave up 5 bases and J gave up 7 bases, with 14 bases separating them. This CDR3 spans 13 amino acids. Germline V gene data show CDR1 as KGHDR and CDR2 as SFDVKD. The CDR3 DNA is TGTGCCACCAGTGCAGGAGGGTCGGAGGAGCAGTACTTC. Translated, it gives CATSAGGSEEQYF.

The J gene is TRBJ2-3, the V gene TRBV2; TRBD2 aligns across 14 bases. Losses at the gene ends were 4 bases for V and 5 bases for J; bases not matched to a gene: 8. The CDR3 is 17 amino acids. Germline CDR1 SNHLY, CDR2 FYNNEI. The CDR3 DNA follows: TGTGCCAGCAGTGCGACTAGCGGGGGGGCCCGGGGAGATACGCAGTATTTT. Protein: CASSATSGGARGDTQYF. Complete variable domain (other parts from reference TRBV2 and TRBJ2-3): EPEVTQTPSHQVTQMGQEVILRCVPISNHLYFYWYRQILGQKVEFLVSFYNNEISEKSEIFDDQFSVERPDGSNFTLKIRSTKLEDSAMYFCASSATSGGARGDTQYFGPGTRLTVL.

The table lists this clone with a count of one. The chain joins TRBV7-3 to TRBJ2-3; 11 nucleotides line up with TRBD2. Germline V gene data show CDR1 as SGHTA and CDR2 as FQGTGA. The CDR3 sequence is 15 residues long. V dropped 5 bases and J dropped 5; count of bases not matched to a gene: 6. CDR3 sequence reads: CASSLTSGGRDTQYF. The CDR3 nucleotides are TGTGCCAGCAGCCTTACTAGCGGGGGACGAGATACGCAGTATTTT. The whole variable domain, remainder taken from reference TRBV7-3 and TRBJ2-3, is GAGVSQTPSNKVTEKGKYVELRCDPISGHTALYWYRQSLGQGPEFLIYFQGTGAADDSGLPNDRFFAVRPEGSVSTLKIQRTERGDSAVYLCASSLTSGGRDTQYFGPGTRLTVL.

This chain joins TRBV4-3 and TRBJ2-7, with 8 bases that match TRBD2. Germline V CDR1 and CDR2: LGHNA, YSLEER. The V segment lost 1 base and the J segment 0 bases; nucleotides outside the gene matches: 11. The CDR3 extends over 18 amino acids. The CDR3 nucleotides are TGCGCCAGCAGCCAAGGAGCCAGCGGGGGTGCGAGCTCCTACGAGCAGTACTTC. Its translation is CASSQGASGGASSYEQYF.

The gene calls are TRBV7-3 and TRBJ2-1, with 8 positions matching TRBD2. The CDR3 has 15 amino acids. Per germline, CDR1 SGHTA and CDR2 FQGTGA. Losses at the gene ends were 5 bases for V and 0 bases for J; bases not matched to a gene: 3. CDR3 coding DNA: TGTGCCAGCAGCCCGGGGGGGAGCTCCTACAATGAGCAGTTCTTC. As protein: CASSPGGSSYNEQFF.

The chain recombines TRBV11-2 with TRBJ2-2; D perhaps matches TRBD1 (6 bases). The CDR3 covers 17 residues. Trimming shortened V by 3 bases and J by 2 bases, and 16 bases separated the two germline ends. Per germline, CDR1 SGHAT and CDR2 FQNNGV. The CDR3 nucleotides read TGTGCCAGCAGCTTTGGTCTCGGGACACCCAACACCGGGGAGCTGTTTTTT. It codes for CASSFGLGTPNTGELFF.

CDR3 sequence (DNA): TGTGCTAGCCGGGGGAATGAGCAGTTCTTC. Its protein is CASRGNEQFF. J is TRBJ2-1 and V is TRBV12-5, with D possibly matching TRBD2 (6 bases). V lost 9 bases to trimming and J lost 7 bases, with 7 bases between them. The germline gives CDR1 LGHNT, CDR2 FRNRAP. The CDR3 sequence is 10 residues long.

As concerns this clone: The junction and the germline gene differ at one end; a read error may be behind it. This chain connects TRBV7-7 to TRBJ2-1; 10 positions agree with TRBD1. This CDR3 contains 15 residues. CDR1 and CDR2 from the germline V gene are SSHAT and FNYEAQ (reference sequence). CDR3 protein: CASSSTGGRYNEQFF. CDR3 DNA: TGTGCTAGCAGCTCGACAGGGGGCAGATACAATGAGCAGTTCTTC.

The gene calls are TRBV6-6 and TRBJ1-2; tentative D call: TRBD1 (5 bases). V was cut by 0 bases and J by 0 bases, with 11 bases left in between. CDR1 MNHNY and CDR2 SVGAGI come from the germline V gene (reference sequence). The CDR3 covers 16 residues. The CDR3 sequence: CASSYSTDTANYGYTF. The CDR3 nucleotides read TGTGCCAGCAGTTACTCGACAGACACCGCTAACTATGGCTACACCTTC.

In its sample, this clone was seen a few times. This rearrangement joins TRBV6-1 to TRBJ2-1, with no clear D. CDR3 length: 12 residues. Deletions cut 3 bases from V and 8 bases from J, with 8 bases between. Looked up from germline, CDR1 is MNHNS and CDR2 is SASEGT. The CDR3 is CASSEAPHEQFF. CDR3 sequence (DNA): TGTGCCAGCAGTGAGGCCCCACATGAGCAGTTCTTC.

The chain uses TRBV19 and TRBJ1-2, with D possibly matching TRBD1 (6 bases). Germline V gene lookup returns CDR1 LNHDA and CDR2 SQIVND (reference sequence). This CDR3 is built from 15 residues. Deletions cut 6 bases from V and 5 bases from J, with 19 bases between. CDR3 sequence reads: CASSNRARGQYGYTF. CDR3 in DNA: TGTGCCAGTAGCAACAGGGCGCGCGGGCAGTATGGCTACACCTTC.

The chain recombines TRBV7-2 with TRBJ2-1; the D gene is possibly TRBD2 (6 bases). This CDR3 region has 13 residues. In germline, CDR1 is SGHTA, CDR2 FQGNSA. V was shortened by 4 bases and J by 8 bases, with 12 bases between the two germline ends. For the CDR3, the DNA is TGTGCCAGCAGCTCCGCCCCGGGGGATGAGCAGTTCTTC. As protein: CASSSAPGDEQFF.

For the CDR3, the DNA is TGCGCCAGCAGCTTAGGTCTAGCGGGGGGGCGCGAGCAGTACTTC. Its protein product is CASSLGLAGGREQYF. The chain uses TRBV5-1 and TRBJ2-7, with 12 bases fitting TRBD2. Germline loops: CDR1 SGHRS, CDR2 YFSETQ. This CDR3 is built from 15 residues. After removal of 2 bases from V and 6 bases from J, the junction contained 6 bases not matched to a gene.

The chain links TRBV29-1 to TRBJ2-2; 8 bases match TRBD1. The germline CDR1 and CDR2 sequences are SQVTM and ANQGSEA. V trimming: 2 bases; J trimming: 2 bases; junction bases outside the gene matches: 4. This CDR3 is built from 15 residues. The CDR3 loop reads CSVELDRVNTGELFF. The CDR3 bases are TGCAGCGTTGAATTGGACAGGGTCAACACCGGGGAGCTGTTTTTT.

The chain is built from TRBV19 and TRBJ1-4, with D perhaps TRBD1 (6 bases). The CDR3 covers 16 residues. Trimming removed 1 base at V and 5 bases at J, with 14 bases between. Germline loops: CDR1 LNHDA, CDR2 SQIVND (reference sequence). CDR3 loop: CASSIGGWGHNEKLFF. CDR3 in DNA: TGTGCCAGTAGTATAGGTGGGTGGGGACACAATGAAAAACTGTTTTTT.

This clone was seen a few times. V gene TRBV5-8 combines with J gene TRBJ2-1; a weak D match, TRBD1 (6 bases). The length of the CDR3 is 15 residues. The germline V and J ends were trimmed by 5 bases and 1 base, with 13 bases remaining between them. From germline, CDR1 is SGHTS and CDR2 YDEGEE. CDR3 sequence reads: CASRAGTRSYNEQFF. The CDR3 nucleotides read TGTGCCAGCAGGGCCGGGACAAGGTCCTACAATGAGCAGTTCTTC.